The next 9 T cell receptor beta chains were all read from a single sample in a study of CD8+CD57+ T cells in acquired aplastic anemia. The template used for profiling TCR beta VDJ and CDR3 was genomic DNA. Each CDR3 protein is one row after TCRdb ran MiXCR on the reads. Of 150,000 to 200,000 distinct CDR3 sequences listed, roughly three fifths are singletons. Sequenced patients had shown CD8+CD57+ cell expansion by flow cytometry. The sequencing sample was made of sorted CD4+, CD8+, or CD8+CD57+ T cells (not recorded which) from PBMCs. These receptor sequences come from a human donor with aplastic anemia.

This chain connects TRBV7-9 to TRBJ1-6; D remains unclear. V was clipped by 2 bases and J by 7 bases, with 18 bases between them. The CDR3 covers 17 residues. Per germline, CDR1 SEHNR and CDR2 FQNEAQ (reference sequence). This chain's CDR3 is CASSLLGRAEQNSPLHF. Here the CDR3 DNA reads TGTGCCAGCAGCTTATTGGGTAGGGCAGAACAGAATTCACCCCTCCACTTT. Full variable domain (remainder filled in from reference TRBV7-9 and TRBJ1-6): DTGVSQNPRHKITKRGQNVTFRCDPISEHNRLYWYRQTLGQGPEFLTYFQNEAQLEKSRLLSDRFSAERPKGSFSTLEIQRTEQGDSAMYLCASSLLGRAEQNSPLHFGNGTRLTVT.

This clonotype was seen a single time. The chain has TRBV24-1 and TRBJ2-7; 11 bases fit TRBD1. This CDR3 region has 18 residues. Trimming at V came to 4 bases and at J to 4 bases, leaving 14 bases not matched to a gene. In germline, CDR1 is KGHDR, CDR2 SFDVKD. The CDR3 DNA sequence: TGTGCCACCAGTGACCATAAAATCGGACAGGGGGCTGTTTACGAGCAGTACTTC. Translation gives CATSDHKIGQGAVYEQYF.

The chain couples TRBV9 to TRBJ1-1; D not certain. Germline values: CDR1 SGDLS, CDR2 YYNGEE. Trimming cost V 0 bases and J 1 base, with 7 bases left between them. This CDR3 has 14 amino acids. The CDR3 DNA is TGTGCCAGCAGCGTAGGTCCCTCGAACACTGAAGCTTTCTTT. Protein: CASSVGPSNTEAFF.

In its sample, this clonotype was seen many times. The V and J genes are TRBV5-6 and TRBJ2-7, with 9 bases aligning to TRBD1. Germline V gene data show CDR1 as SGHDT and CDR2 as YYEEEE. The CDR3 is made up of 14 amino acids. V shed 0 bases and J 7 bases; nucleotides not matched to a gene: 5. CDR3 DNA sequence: TGTGCCAGCAGCTTGGACAGGGGGCCCGGGGAGCAGTACTTC. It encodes CASSLDRGPGEQYF.

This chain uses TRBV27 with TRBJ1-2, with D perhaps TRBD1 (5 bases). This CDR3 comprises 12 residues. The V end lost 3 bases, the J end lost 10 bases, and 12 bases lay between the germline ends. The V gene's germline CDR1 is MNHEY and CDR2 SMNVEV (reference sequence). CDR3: CASSLQGMDYTF. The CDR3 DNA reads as TGTGCCAGCAGTTTGCAGGGTATGGACTACACCTTC.

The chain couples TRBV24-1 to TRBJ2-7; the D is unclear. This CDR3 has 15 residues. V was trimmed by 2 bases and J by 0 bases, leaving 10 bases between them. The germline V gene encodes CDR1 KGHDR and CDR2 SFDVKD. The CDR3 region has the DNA TGTGCCACCAGTGATTCCGGGCCGATCTCCTACGAGCAGTACTTC. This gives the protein CATSDSGPISYEQYF.

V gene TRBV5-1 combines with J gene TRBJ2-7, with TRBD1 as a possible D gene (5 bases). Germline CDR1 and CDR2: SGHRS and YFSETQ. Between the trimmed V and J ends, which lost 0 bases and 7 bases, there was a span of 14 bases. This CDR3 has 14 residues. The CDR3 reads CASSLGAGLYEQYF. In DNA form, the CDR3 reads TGCGCCAGCAGCTTGGGGGCAGGGTTGTATGAGCAGTACTTC.

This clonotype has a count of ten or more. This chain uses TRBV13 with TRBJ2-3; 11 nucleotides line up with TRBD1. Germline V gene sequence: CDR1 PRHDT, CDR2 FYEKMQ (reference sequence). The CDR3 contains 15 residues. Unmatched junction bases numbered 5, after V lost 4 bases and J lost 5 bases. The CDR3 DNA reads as TGTGCCAGCAGCTCCGGACAGGGGGCAGGAGATACGCAGTATTTT. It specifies CASSSGQGAGDTQYF.

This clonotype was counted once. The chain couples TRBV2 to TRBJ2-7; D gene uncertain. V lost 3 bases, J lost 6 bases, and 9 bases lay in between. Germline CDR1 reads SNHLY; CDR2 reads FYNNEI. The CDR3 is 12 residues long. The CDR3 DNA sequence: TGTGCCAGCAGTGAGGGGATTGGCGAGCAGTACTTC. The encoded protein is CASSEGIGEQYF. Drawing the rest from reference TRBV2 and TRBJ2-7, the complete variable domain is EPEVTQTPSHQVTQMGQEVILRCVPISNHLYFYWYRQILGQKVEFLVSFYNNEISEKSEIFDDQFSVERPDGSNFTLKIRSTKLEDSAMYFCASSEGIGEQYFGPGTRLTVT.